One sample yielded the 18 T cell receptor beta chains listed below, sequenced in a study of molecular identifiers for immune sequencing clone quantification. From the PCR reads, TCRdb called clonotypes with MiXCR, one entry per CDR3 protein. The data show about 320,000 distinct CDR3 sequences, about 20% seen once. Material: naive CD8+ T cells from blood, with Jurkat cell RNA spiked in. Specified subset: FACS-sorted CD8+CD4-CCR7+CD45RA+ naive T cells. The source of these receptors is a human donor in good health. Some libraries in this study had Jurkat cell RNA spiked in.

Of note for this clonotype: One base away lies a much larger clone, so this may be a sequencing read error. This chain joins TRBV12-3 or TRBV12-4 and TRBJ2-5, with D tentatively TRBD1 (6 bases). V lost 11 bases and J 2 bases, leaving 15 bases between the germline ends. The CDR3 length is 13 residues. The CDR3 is CAGKDRAQETQYF. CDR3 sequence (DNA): TGTGCCGGTAAGGACAGAGCTCAAGAGACCCAGTACTTC.

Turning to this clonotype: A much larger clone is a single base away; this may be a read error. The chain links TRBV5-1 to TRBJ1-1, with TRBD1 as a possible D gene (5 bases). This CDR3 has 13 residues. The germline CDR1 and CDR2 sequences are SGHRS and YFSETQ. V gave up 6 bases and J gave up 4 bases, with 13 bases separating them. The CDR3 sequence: CASIRMGGTEAFF. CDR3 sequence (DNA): TGCGCCAGCATAAGGATGGGGGGCACTGAAGCTTTCTTT.

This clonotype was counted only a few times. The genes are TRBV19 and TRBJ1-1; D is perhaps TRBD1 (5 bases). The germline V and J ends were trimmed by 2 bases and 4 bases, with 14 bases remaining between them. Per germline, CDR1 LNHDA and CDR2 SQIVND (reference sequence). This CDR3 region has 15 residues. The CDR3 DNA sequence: TGTGCCAGTAGTATATCCCGCGGGGGACCCACTGAAGCTTTCTTT. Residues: CASSISRGGPTEAFF. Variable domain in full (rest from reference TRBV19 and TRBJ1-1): DGGITQSPKYLFRKEGQNVTLSCEQNLNHDAMYWYRQDPGQGLRLIYYSQIVNDFQKGDIAEGYSVSREKKESFPLTVTSAQKNPTAFYLCASSISRGGPTEAFFGQGTRLTVV.

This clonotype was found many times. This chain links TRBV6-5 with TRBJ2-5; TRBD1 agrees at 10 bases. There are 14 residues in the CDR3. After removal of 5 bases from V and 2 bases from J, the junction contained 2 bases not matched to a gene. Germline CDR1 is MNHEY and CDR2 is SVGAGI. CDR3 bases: TGTGCCAGCAGTCAGGGACAGGGGCAAGAGACCCAGTACTTC. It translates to CASSQGQGQETQYF.

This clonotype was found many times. CDR3 residues: CASRLLTPGRADTQYF. In nucleotides, the CDR3 is TGTGCCAGCAGGCTCCTGACTCCGGGACGGGCAGATACGCAGTATTTT. The V gene is TRBV28, the J gene TRBJ2-3; D might be TRBD1 or TRBD2, each matching 5 bases. The ends were cut back, 6 bases at V and 4 bases at J, with 20 bases in the middle. The CDR3 is 16 amino acids. CDR1 is MDHEN and CDR2 is SYDVKM in the germline V gene.

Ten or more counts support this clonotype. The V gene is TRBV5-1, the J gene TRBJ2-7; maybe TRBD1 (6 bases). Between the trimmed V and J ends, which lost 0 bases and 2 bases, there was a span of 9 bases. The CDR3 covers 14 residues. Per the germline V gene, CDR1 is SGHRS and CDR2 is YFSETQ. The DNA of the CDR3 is TGCGCCAGCAGCTTGGTCGCAGGGGCCTACGAGCAGTACTTC. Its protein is CASSLVAGAYEQYF.

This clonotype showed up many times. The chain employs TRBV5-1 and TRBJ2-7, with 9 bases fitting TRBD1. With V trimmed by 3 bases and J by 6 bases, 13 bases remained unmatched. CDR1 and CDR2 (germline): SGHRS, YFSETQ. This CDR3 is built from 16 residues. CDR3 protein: CASSYPEQGARLEQYF. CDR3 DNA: TGCGCCAGCAGCTACCCTGAACAGGGGGCGCGGCTCGAGCAGTACTTC.

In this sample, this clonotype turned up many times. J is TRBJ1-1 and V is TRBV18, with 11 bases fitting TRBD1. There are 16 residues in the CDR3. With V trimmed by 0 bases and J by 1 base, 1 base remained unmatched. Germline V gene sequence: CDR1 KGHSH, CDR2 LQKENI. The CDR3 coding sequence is TGTGCCAGCTCACCACCGGACAGGGGGCCGAACACTGAAGCTTTCTTT. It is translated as CASSPPDRGPNTEAFF.

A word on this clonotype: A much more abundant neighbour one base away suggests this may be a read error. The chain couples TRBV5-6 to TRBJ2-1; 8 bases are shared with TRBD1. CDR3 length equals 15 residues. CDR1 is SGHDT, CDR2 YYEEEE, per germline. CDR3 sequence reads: CASSPGDRNYNEQLF. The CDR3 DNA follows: TGTGCCAGCAGCCCTGGGGACAGGAACTACAATGAGCAGCTCTTC. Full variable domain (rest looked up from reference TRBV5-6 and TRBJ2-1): DAGVTQSPTHLIKTRGQQVTLRCSPKSGHDTVSWYQQALGQGPQFIFQYYEEEERQRGNFPDRFSGHQFPNYSSELNVNALLLGDSALYLCASSPGDRNYNEQLFGPGTRLTVL.

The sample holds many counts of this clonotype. The CDR3: CASGKTETPSTDTQYF. The CDR3 DNA sequence: TGTGCTAGTGGCAAGACAGAAACCCCTAGCACAGATACGCAGTATTTT. The rearrangement links TRBV12-5 to TRBJ2-3, with D possibly TRBD1 on 5 matching bases. Trimming pared 6 bases from V and 0 bases from J, leaving 16 bases between. Germline assignment: CDR1 LGHNT and CDR2 FRNRAP. The CDR3 length is 16 residues.

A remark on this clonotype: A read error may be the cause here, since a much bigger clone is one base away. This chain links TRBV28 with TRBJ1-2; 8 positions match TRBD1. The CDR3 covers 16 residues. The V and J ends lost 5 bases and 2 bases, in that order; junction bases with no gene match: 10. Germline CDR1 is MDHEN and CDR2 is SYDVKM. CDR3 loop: CASSPQGVDTNYGYTF. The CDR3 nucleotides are TGTGCCAGCAGTCCACAGGGGGTAGACACAAACTATGGCTACACCTTC.

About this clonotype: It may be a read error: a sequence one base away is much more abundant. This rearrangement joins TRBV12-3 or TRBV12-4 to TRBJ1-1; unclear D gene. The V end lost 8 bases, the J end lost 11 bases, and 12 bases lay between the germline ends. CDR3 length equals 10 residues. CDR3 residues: CASRGQEAFF. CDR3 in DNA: TGTGCCAGCCGCGGTCAGGAGGCTTTCTTT.

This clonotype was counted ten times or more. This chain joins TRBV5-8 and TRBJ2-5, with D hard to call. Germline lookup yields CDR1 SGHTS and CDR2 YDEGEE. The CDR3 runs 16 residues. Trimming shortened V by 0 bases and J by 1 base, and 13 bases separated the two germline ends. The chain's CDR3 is CASSLVVRRSQETQYF. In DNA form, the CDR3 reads TGTGCCAGCAGCTTGGTAGTGCGGCGATCCCAAGAGACCCAGTACTTC. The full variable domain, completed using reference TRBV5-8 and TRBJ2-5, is EAGVTQSPTHLIKTRGQQATLRCSPISGHTSVYWYQQALGLGLQFLLWYDEGEERNRGNFPPRFSGRQFPNYSSELNVNALELEDSALYLCASSLVVRRSQETQYFGPGTRLLVL.

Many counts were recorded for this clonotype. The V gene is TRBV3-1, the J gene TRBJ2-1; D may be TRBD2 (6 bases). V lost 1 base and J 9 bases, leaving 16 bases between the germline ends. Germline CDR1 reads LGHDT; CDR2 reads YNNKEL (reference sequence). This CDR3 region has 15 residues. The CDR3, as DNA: TGTGCCAGCAGCCAAGCATGGGACTCCCTCCCTGAGCAGTTCTTC. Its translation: CASSQAWDSLPEQFF.

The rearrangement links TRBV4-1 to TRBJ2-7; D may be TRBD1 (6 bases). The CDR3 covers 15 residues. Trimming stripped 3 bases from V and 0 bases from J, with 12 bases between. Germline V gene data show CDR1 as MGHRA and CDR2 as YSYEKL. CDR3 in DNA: TGCGCCAGCAGCCACGGACAGCAACTCTCCTACGAGCAGTACTTC. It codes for CASSHGQQLSYEQYF.

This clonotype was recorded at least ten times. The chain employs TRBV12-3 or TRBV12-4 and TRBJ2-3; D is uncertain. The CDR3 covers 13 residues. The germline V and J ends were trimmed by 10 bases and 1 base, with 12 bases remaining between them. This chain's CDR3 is CAMSELGTDTQYF. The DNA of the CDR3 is TGTGCCATGTCGGAGTTGGGCACAGATACGCAGTATTTT.

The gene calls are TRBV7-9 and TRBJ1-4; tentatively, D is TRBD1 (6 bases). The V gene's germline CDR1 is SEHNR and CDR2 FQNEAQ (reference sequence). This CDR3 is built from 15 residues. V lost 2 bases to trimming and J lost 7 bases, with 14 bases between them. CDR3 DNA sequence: TGTGCCAGCAGCTTAAGCTGGGGACAAGTTGAAAAACTGTTTTTT. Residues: CASSLSWGQVEKLFF.

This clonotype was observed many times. The DNA for the CDR3 is TGTGCCAGCAGCCCGACCCGGGACAGTGGGGACTACGAGCAGTACTTC. Translated: CASSPTRDSGDYEQYF. The rearrangement links TRBV7-6 to TRBJ2-7; 7 bases are shared with TRBD1. The length of the CDR3 is 16 residues. Germline V lookup: CDR1 SGHVS, CDR2 FNYEAQ. With V trimmed by 5 bases and J by 3 bases, 13 bases remained unmatched.